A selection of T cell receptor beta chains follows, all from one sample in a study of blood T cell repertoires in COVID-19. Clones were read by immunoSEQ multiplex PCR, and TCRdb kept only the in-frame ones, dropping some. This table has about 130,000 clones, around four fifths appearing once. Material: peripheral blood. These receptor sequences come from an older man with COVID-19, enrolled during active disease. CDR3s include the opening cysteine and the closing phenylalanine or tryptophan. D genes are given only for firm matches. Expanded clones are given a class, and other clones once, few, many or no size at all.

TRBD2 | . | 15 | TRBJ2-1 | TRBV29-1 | TGCAGCGTGGAAGGACTAGCGGGAGGACTTGATGAGCAGTTCTTC | CSVEGLAGGLDEQFF
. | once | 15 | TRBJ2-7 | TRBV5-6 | TGTGCCAGCACCCCCGGTCCGGAGCCGTCCTACGAGCAGTACTTC | CASTPGPEPSYEQYF
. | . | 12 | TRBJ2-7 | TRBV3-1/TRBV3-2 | TGTGCCAGCAGCCACCTCTCCTACGAGCAGTACTTC | CASSHLSYEQYF
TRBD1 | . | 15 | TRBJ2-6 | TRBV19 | TGTGCCAGTAACCTACAGGGGACTGGGGCCAACGTCCTGACTTTC | CASNLQGTGANVLTF
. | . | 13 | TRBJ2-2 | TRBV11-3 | TGTGCCAGCAGGGGGACTGAGAGAGGGGAGCTGTTTTTT | CASRGTERGELFF
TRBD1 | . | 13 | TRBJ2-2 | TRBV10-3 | TGTGCCATCAGCAGGGACAGCTACGGGGAGCTGTTTTTT | CAISRDSYGELFF
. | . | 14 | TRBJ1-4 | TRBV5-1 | TGCGCCAGCAGCTTGGAGGGAGATGGTGAAAAACTGTTTTTT | CASSLEGDGEKLFF
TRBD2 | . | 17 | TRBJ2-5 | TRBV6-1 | TGTGCCAGCAGTGAAGCGAGGGGACTAGCGGGACGAGAGACCCAGTACTTC | CASSEARGLAGRETQYF
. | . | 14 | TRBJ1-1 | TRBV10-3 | TGTGCCATCAGCCCTGCAGGCATTACCACTGAAGCTTTCTTT | CAISPAGITTEAFF
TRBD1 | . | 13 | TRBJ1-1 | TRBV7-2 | TGTGCCAGCAGCGCCCCGCGGGACAGCGAAGCTTTCTTT | CASSAPRDSEAFF
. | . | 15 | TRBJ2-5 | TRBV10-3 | TGTGCCATCAGTGAGTCCGGGACTGGTGAACGAGCCCAGTACTTC | CAISESGTGERAQYF
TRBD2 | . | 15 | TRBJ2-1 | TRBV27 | TGTGCCAGCAGTAGGGGACTAGCGGGAGGAAATGAGCAGTTCTTC | CASSRGLAGGNEQFF
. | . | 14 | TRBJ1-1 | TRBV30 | TGTGCCTGGAGTGTCCGACAGCTGAACACTGAAGCTTTCTTT | CAWSVRQLNTEAFF
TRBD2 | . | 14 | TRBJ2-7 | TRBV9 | TGTGCCAGCAGCCCCGGACTAGCGGTCTACGAGCAGTACTTC | CASSPGLAVYEQYF
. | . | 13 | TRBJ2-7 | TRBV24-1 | TGTGCCACCAGTGAGGTGACAGCCTACGAGCAGTACTTC | CATSEVTAYEQYF
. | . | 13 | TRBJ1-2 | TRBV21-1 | TGTGCCAGCAGCAGGGGGACAGGTTACGGCTACACCTTC | CASSRGTGYGYTF
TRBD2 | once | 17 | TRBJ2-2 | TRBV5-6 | TGTGCCAGCAGCTTCATCTGGCCGGCGGGAGGGCCAGGGGAGCTGTTTTTT | CASSFIWPAGGPGELFF
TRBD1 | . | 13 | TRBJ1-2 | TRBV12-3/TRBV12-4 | TGTGCCAGCAGGACAGGGCCGGGGTATGGCTACACCTTC | CASRTGPGYGYTF
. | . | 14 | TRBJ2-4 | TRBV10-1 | TGCGCCAGCAGTGAGTCAAGGGGAGGACGCATTCAGTACTTC | CASSESRGGRIQYF